The 6 T cell receptor beta chains reported below all come from one sample, sequenced in a study of cytomegalovirus exposure and HLA in healthy donors. Primers for the PCR totalled 60 Vbeta and 13 Jbeta. Libraries were prepared by immunoSEQ multiplex PCR; TCRdb keeps only in-frame clonotypes and omits some of them. The profile shows some 220,000 clones, almost 85% of them singletons. The specimen was PBMCs. The origin of the receptors is a woman aged 35 to 49 in good health and CMV-seronegative.

J is TRBJ1-4 and V is TRBV7-6; D gene unclear. V was shortened by 4 bases and J by 4 bases, with 19 bases between the two germline ends. CDR3 size: 17 residues. Germline-derived CDR1 and CDR2 are SGHVS and FNYEAQ. The CDR3 loop is CASSYFRSGSGNEKLFF. The CDR3 nucleotides read TGTGCCAGCAGCTATTTTAGGTCGGGGTCAGGTAATGAAAAACTGTTTTTT.

This chain uses TRBV10-3 with TRBJ1-4; unclear D gene. The CDR3 length is 15 residues. CDR1 ENHRY and CDR2 SYGVKD come from the germline V gene. Trimming removed 0 bases at V and 4 bases at J, with 9 bases between. As DNA, the CDR3 is TGTGCCATCAGTGAGTCGGGAGAGAGTAATGAAAAACTGTTTTTT. Encoded protein: CAISESGESNEKLFF.

This chain links TRBV15 with TRBJ2-5; 8 nucleotides agree with TRBD2. V lost 11 bases to trimming and J lost 5 bases; unmatched junction nucleotides: 7. The CDR3 totals 12 residues. Germline V gene sequence: CDR1 LNHNV, CDR2 YYDKDF (reference sequence). CDR3 nucleotide sequence: TGTGCCGCCCAACGGGGGGGGGAGACCCAGTACTTC. Translated, it gives CAAQRGGETQYF.

This clone was seen a few times. The chain has TRBV14 and TRBJ2-1, with no clear D. The germline V gene encodes CDR1 SGHDN and CDR2 FVKESK. Deletions cut 2 bases from V and 4 bases from J, with 6 bases between. The CDR3 runs to 13 residues. The CDR3 region has the DNA TGTGCCAGCAGCCAACAGGTTTACAATGAGCAGTTCTTC. It encodes CASSQQVYNEQFF.

The chain uses TRBV10-1 and TRBJ2-5, with 10 bases lining up with TRBD2. Looked up from germline, CDR1 is WNHNN and CDR2 is SYGVQD (reference sequence). This CDR3 has 18 residues. Unmatched junction bases numbered 11, after V lost 0 bases and J lost 4 bases. CDR3 coding DNA: TGCGCCAGCAGTGAGTCAAGCGGGGGGGCCGCCCGGCCAGAGACCCAGTACTTC. Amino acid sequence: CASSESSGGAARPETQYF.

The chain carries TRBV28 and TRBJ2-5, with 8 bases matching TRBD2. This CDR3 region has 17 residues. The V gene end was trimmed by 5 bases and the J gene end by 1 base; junction bases not matched to a gene: 12. Germline V CDR1 and CDR2: MDHEN, SYDVKM. The CDR3 region is CASSLTVSGVGQETQYF. DNA of the CDR3: TGTGCCAGCAGTCTCACGGTTAGCGGGGTTGGCCAAGAGACCCAGTACTTC.